This T cell receptor (beta chain) was sequenced in a study of early T cells in non-severe SARS-CoV-2 infection. Across the whole study: Sequencing of bulk RNA from unsorted whole blood was done, without chain pairing.

This clonotype was recorded many times. No antigen is known for it. Study-level points and caveats: The study's VDJdb matching favored anti-spike CD8 responses and missed private and CD4 specificities.

Germline V CDR1 and CDR2: SNHLY, FYNNEI. This CDR3 is 14 amino acids long. With 7 bases clipped from V and 5 bases from J, the junction kept 5 bases outside the gene matches. In the library, individual cDNA molecules carried attached unique molecular identifiers. TCRdb passed the 5' RACE reads through MiXCR, listing each CDR3 protein once. Here the sample spans tens of thousands of distinct CDR3 sequences, roughly 12% being singletons. The chain uses TRBV2 and TRBJ2-5; TRBD1 matches at 12 bases. The specimen sequenced was whole blood. The TCR originated in an adult who was a healthcare worker with PCR-confirmed SARS-CoV-2 infection or an uninfected control (not recorded which). Here the CDR3 reads CASKGQGAAETQYF. The CDR3 DNA reads TGTGCCAGCAAGGGACAGGGGGCCGCTGAGACCCAGTACTTC.